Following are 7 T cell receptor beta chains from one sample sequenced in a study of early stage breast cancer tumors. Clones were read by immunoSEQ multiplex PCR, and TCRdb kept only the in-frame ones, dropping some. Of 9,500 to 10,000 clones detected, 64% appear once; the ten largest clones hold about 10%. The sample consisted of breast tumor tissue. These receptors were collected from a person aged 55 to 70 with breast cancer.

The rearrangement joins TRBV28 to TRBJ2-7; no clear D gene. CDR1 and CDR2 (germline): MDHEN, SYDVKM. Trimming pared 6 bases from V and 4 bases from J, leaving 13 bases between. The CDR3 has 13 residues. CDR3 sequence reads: CASRPPGSYEQYF. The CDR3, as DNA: TGTGCCAGCAGACCCCCAGGTTCGTACGAGCAGTACTTC.

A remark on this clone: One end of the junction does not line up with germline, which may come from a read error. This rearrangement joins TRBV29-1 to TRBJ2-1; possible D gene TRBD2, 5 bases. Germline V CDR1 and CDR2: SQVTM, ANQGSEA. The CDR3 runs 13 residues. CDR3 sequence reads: CSVRTDSYNGQFF. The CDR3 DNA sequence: TGCAGCGTTCGAACGGACTCCTACAATGGGCAGTTCTTC.

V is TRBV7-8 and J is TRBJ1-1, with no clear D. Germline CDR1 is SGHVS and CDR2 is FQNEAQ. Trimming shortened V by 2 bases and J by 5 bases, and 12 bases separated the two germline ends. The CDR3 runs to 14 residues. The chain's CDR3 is CASSLSSLGTEAFF. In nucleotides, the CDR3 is TGTGCCAGCAGCTTATCATCACTAGGGACTGAAGCTTTCTTT. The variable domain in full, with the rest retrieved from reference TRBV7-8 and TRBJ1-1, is GAGVSQSPRYKVAKRGQDVALRCDPISGHVSLFWYQQALGQGPEFLTYFQNEAQLDKSGLPSDRFFAERPEGSVSTLKIQRTQQEDSAVYLCASSLSSLGTEAFFGQGTRLTVV.

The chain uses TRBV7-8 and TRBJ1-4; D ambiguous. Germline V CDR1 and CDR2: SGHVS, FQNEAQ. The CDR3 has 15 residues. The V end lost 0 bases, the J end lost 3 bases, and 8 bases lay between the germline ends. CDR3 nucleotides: TGTGCCAGCAGCTTAGCGACGCCGCCTAATGAAAAACTGTTTTTT. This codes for CASSLATPPNEKLFF.

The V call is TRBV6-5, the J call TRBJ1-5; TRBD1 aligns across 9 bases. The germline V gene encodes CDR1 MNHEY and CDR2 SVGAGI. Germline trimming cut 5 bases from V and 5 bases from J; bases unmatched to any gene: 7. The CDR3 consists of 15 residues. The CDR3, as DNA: TGTGCCAGCAGTCGGAGGGGACAGGGTCATCAGCCCCAGCATTTT. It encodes CASSRRGQGHQPQHF.

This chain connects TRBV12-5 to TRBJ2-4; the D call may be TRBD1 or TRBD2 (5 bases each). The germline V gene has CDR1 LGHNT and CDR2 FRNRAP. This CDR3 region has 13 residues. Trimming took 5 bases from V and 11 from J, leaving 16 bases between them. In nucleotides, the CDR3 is TGTGCTAGTGGTGAGGGGAACGAACGAGTTCAGTACTTC. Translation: CASGEGNERVQYF.

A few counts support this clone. CDR3 in DNA: TGTGCCAGCAGCGTAGGGTATGGAGGAGGGACCTATGGCTACACCTTC. Its protein product is CASSVGYGGGTYGYTF. The chain joins TRBV9 to TRBJ1-2; a weak D match, TRBD1 (5 bases). The V gene's germline CDR1 is SGDLS and CDR2 YYNGEE. The CDR3 is 16 residues long. Trimming removed 0 bases from V and 4 bases from J, with 16 bases in between.